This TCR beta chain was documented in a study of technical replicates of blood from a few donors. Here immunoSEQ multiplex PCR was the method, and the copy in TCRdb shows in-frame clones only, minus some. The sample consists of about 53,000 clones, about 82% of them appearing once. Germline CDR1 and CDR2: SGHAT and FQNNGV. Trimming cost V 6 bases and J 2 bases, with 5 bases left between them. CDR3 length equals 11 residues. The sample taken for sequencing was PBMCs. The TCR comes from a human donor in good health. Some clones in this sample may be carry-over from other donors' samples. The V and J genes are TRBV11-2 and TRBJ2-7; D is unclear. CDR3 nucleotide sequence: TGTGCCAGCAGTCGTACCTACGAGCAGTACTTC. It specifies CASSRTYEQYF. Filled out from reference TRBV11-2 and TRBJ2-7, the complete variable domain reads EAGVAQSPRYKIIEKRQSVAFWCNPISGHATLYWYQQILGQGPKLLIQFQNNGVVDDSQLPKDRFSAERLKGVDSTLKIQPAKLEDSAVYLCASSRTYEQYFGPGTRLTVT.